These T cell receptor beta chains were read from a single sample in a study of blood T cell repertoires in COVID-19. Repertoires were generated with immunoSEQ multiplex PCR, while TCRdb's copy carries only in-frame clones and drops some. The table shows about 300,000 clones, with around 88% occurring only once. The specimen sequenced was peripheral blood. Source of these receptors: a woman between 50 and 59 years old with acute or convalescent COVID-19. Both conserved end residues are part of each CDR3. Fields, in order: D gene, V gene, clone size, CDR3 length, J gene, CDR3 protein, CDR3 DNA. D genes are given only for firm matches. Size is omitted from some rows. Given values are once, few, many or a class for expanded clones.

.	TRBV2	few	16	TRBJ2-1	CASSLTRMGSYNEQFF	TGTGCCAGCAGCCTCACTAGGATGGGGTCTTACAATGAGCAGTTCTTC
TRBD2	TRBV29-1	.	14	TRBJ2-1	CSVDGAGTYNEQFF	TGCAGCGTTGATGGAGCGGGAACCTACAATGAGCAGTTCTTC
TRBD2	TRBV18	once	14	TRBJ2-7	CASSQSGSRDEQYF	TGTGCCAGCTCTCAGAGCGGGAGCCGGGACGAGCAGTACTTC
TRBD1	TRBV30	.	15	TRBJ2-1	CAWRLDRGVRDEQFF	TGTGCCTGGAGATTAGACAGGGGGGTCCGCGATGAGCAGTTCTTC
.	TRBV4-1	.	13	TRBJ2-3	CASSQSSTDTQYF	TGCGCCAGCAGCCAAAGCAGCACAGATACGCAGTATTTT
.	TRBV13	.	12	TRBJ2-1	CASSFTTDQQFF	TGTGCCAGCAGCTTTACAACCGATCAGCAGTTCTTC
.	TRBV19	.	10	TRBJ2-5	CASSESAMYF	TGTGCCAGTAGTGAAAGCGCCATGTACTTC
TRBD2	TRBV2	.	18	TRBJ2-1	CASSEALRGTSGGNEQFF	TGTGCCAGCAGTGAAGCGCTTCGGGGAACTAGCGGGGGCAATGAGCAGTTCTTC
.	TRBV2	.	18	TRBJ1-3	CASSGPVIQGRSGNTIYF	TGTGCCAGCAGTGGTCCAGTGATACAGGGTCGGTCGGGAAACACCATATATTTT
TRBD1	TRBV7-8	.	16	TRBJ2-7	CASSLTGTGVSYEQYF	TGTGCCAGCAGCTTAACCGGGACAGGGGTATCCTACGAGCAGTACTTC
.	TRBV5-1	.	13	TRBJ2-7	CASSFDSAYEQYF	TGCGCCAGCAGCTTTGACAGTGCCTACGAGCAGTACTTC
.	TRBV2	.	12	TRBJ1-1	CASIQMNTEAFF	TGTGCCAGCATCCAGATGAACACTGAAGCTTTCTTT
.	TRBV30	.	13	TRBJ2-4	CAWTGGVVDIQYF	TGTGCCTGGACCGGGGGAGTTGTGGACATTCAGTACTTC
TRBD2	TRBV7-2	.	14	TRBJ2-5	CASSQTSGKETQYF	TGTGCCAGCAGCCAGACTAGCGGGAAAGAGACCCAGTACTTC
TRBD2	TRBV9	.	14	TRBJ2-1	CASSVGGSYNEQFF	TGTGCCAGCAGCGTAGGCGGGAGCTACAATGAGCAGTTCTTC
TRBD2	TRBV12-5	.	15	TRBJ2-1	CASGWGLAGGNEQFF	TGTGCTAGTGGTTGGGGACTAGCGGGAGGGAATGAGCAGTTCTTC
.	TRBV27	few	11	TRBJ2-3	CASSELDTQYF	TGTGCCAGCAGCGAGCTCGATACGCAGTATTTT
.	TRBV10-3	once	13	TRBJ1-3	CAISDKSGNTIYF	TGTGCCATCAGTGATAAATCTGGAAACACCATATATTTT
TRBD2	TRBV6-5	.	14	TRBJ2-1	CASSTGTRYNEQFF	TGTGCCAGCAGTACCGGGACTAGGTACAATGAGCAGTTCTTC
.	TRBV24-1	once	16	TRBJ2-7	CATSDLQLAETYEQYF	TGTGCCACCAGTGATTTACAACTAGCTGAAACCTACGAGCAGTACTTC
.	TRBV7-9	.	15	TRBJ1-6	CASSLGGAENSPLHF	TGTGCCAGCAGCTTAGGTGGGGCGGAGAATTCACCCCTCCACTTT
TRBD1	TRBV7-2	once	14	TRBJ1-4	CASSSKSGGEKLFF	TGTGCCAGCAGCTCAAAATCAGGGGGAGAAAAACTGTTTTTT
TRBD1	TRBV9	.	15	TRBJ1-2	CASSAPGGLNYGYTF	TGTGCCAGCAGCGCCCCAGGGGGCCTTAACTATGGCTACACCTTC
.	TRBV6-4	once	13	TRBJ1-2	CASSEILGAGYTF	TGTGCCAGCAGTGAGATCCTGGGGGCTGGCTACACCTTC
TRBD1	TRBV7-7	.	15	TRBJ2-2	CASSLQGGRVGELFF	TGTGCCAGCAGCCTCCAAGGGGGCCGTGTCGGGGAGCTGTTTTTT
.	TRBV10-3	.	12	TRBJ2-7	CAIRTSNREQYF	TGTGCCATCAGGACTAGTAATCGCGAGCAGTACTTC
TRBD2	TRBV4-2	.	15	TRBJ2-7	CASSFGTSGLYEQYF	TGTGCCAGCAGCTTCGGGACTAGCGGGTTATACGAGCAGTACTTC
.	TRBV3-1/TRBV3-2	.	13	TRBJ2-1	CASSQGDINEQFF	TGTGCCAGCAGCCAGGGGGACATCAATGAGCAGTTCTTC
.	TRBV19	.	15	TRBJ1-1	CASSISHSLNTEAFF	TGTGCCAGTAGTATAAGCCATTCGCTGAACACTGAAGCTTTCTTT
TRBD1	TRBV7-2	once	15	TRBJ2-1	CASSSRDRGYNEQFF	TGTGCCAGCAGCTCCCGGGACAGGGGTTACAATGAGCAGTTCTTC
.	TRBV12-3/TRBV12-4	.	13	TRBJ2-3	CASSFHGEESQYF	TGTGCCAGCAGTTTCCATGGCGAGGAATCGCAGTATTTT
TRBD1	TRBV28	once	14	TRBJ1-2	CASTWTGSNYGYTF	TGTGCCAGCACCTGGACAGGTTCTAACTATGGCTACACCTTC
.	TRBV2	once	15	TRBJ2-2	CASTRDTANTGELFF	TGTGCCAGTACCCGGGACACCGCGAACACCGGGGAGCTGTTTTTT
.	TRBV15	.	13	TRBJ2-5	CAIKEALQETQYF	TGTGCCATAAAGGAGGCCCTCCAAGAGACCCAGTACTTC
.	TRBV9	.	16	TRBJ1-6	CASSAGRPEDNSPLHF	TGTGCCAGCAGCGCAGGGCGCCCGGAAGATAATTCACCCCTCCACTTT
.	TRBV9	.	17	TRBJ2-1	CASSVLPSSDSYNEQFF	TGTGCCAGCAGCGTACTCCCTAGTTCTGACAGTTACAATGAGCAGTTCTTC
TRBD2	TRBV4-3	once	15	TRBJ2-1	CASSQVTSGPNEQFF	TGCGCCAGCAGCCAAGTGACTAGCGGGCCCAATGAGCAGTTCTTC
.	TRBV19	.	17	TRBJ2-6	CASSNRHQTSGANVLTF	TGTGCCAGTAGTAACAGGCATCAGACCTCTGGGGCCAACGTCCTGACTTTC
.	TRBV3-1/TRBV3-2	.	14	TRBJ1-6	CASSQPGHSSPLHF	TGTGCCAGCAGCCAACCGGGACATAGTTCACCCCTCCACTTT
TRBD1	TRBV7-2	.	14	TRBJ1-1	CASSAQGANTEAFF	TGTGCCAGCAGCGCCCAGGGGGCGAACACTGAAGCTTTCTTT
.	TRBV27	.	15	TRBJ2-1	CASSSAGGAYNEQFF	TGTGCCAGCAGTTCAGCAGGTGGCGCCTACAATGAGCAGTTCTTC
.	TRBV5-1	.	14	TRBJ1-1	CASSLDSGNTEAFF	TGCGCCAGCAGCTTAGACTCGGGTAACACTGAAGCTTTCTTT
.	TRBV10-3	.	13	TRBJ1-5	CASNRDSNQPQHF	TGTGCCAGCAACAGGGATAGCAATCAGCCCCAGCATTTT
TRBD2	TRBV7-2	.	15	TRBJ2-1	CASSLDSGRNNEQFF	TGTGCCAGCAGCTTAGATAGCGGGAGGAACAATGAGCAGTTCTTC
.	TRBV5-1	.	16	TRBJ2-7	CASSLATSSTAYEQYF	TGCGCCAGCAGCTTGGCCACGAGCTCGACAGCCTACGAGCAGTACTTC
TRBD2	TRBV5-1	.	16	TRBJ2-1	CASSLGALAGVNEQFF	TGCGCCAGCAGCTTGGGGGCGCTAGCGGGAGTTAATGAGCAGTTCTTC
.	TRBV25-1	.	13	TRBJ1-5	CASSATGNQPQHF	TGTGCCAGCAGTGCTACAGGCAATCAGCCCCAGCATTTT
.	TRBV7-2	.	14	TRBJ2-5	CASSQYRDQETQYF	TGTGCCAGCAGCCAGTACAGGGACCAAGAGACCCAGTACTTC
.	TRBV7-9	.	14	TRBJ2-6	CASSSGSGANVLTF	TGTGCCAGCAGTTCAGGGTCTGGGGCCAACGTCCTGACTTTC
TRBD1	TRBV13	.	11	TRBJ1-2	CASSLGGTVTF	TGTGCCAGCAGCTTAGGAGGGACAGTTACCTTC
.	TRBV3-1/TRBV3-2	.	14	TRBJ2-3	CASSPRTSTDTQYF	TGTGCCAGCAGCCCCCGGACTAGCACAGATACGCAGTATTTT
TRBD1	TRBV5-1	.	16	TRBJ1-1	CASSPNPGGAGTEAFF	TGCGCCAGCAGCCCCAATCCAGGGGGCGCGGGAACTGAAGCTTTCTTT
TRBD2	TRBV9	.	18	TRBJ2-3	CASSVRLAGGGNTDTQYF	TGTGCCAGCAGCGTACGGCTAGCGGGAGGCGGCAACACAGATACGCAGTATTTT
TRBD1	TRBV5-4	.	16	TRBJ2-4	CASSRGQGGLKNIQYF	TGTGCCAGCAGCCGCGGACAGGGTGGGTTAAAAAACATTCAGTACTTC
.	TRBV5-6	.	14	TRBJ1-2	CASSRREQGYGYTF	TGTGCCAGCAGCCGGAGGGAGCAGGGCTATGGCTACACCTTC
.	TRBV29-1	.	12	TRBJ2-4	CSVEGGENIQYF	TGCAGCGTTGAAGGGGGCGAAAACATTCAGTACTTC
TRBD1	TRBV15	.	16	TRBJ1-2	CATSRGGQGAVRSYTF	TGTGCCACCAGCAGAGGAGGACAGGGGGCCGTGAGGAGCTACACCTTC
TRBD1	TRBV27	.	17	TRBJ1-4	CASSPIGQGGTNEKLFF	TGTGCCAGCAGTCCTATAGGACAGGGGGGGACTAATGAAAAACTGTTTTTT
.	TRBV28	once	15	TRBJ1-1	CASSRMGASGTEAFF	TGTGCCAGCAGTCGGATGGGGGCTTCGGGCACTGAAGCTTTCTTT
.	TRBV10-3	.	20	TRBJ2-3	CAISESTGGGRQDNTDTQYF	TGTGCCATCAGTGAGTCAACAGGCGGGGGACGACAGGACAACACAGATACGCAGTATTTT